These T cell receptor beta chains were read from a single sample in a study of OX40 agonist ivuxolimab in advanced cancers. The assay was immunoSEQ multiplex PCR, and TCRdb's table has in-frame clones only and misses some. The table lists 55,000 to 65,000 clones, around 90% of them singletons. The material was CD4+ or CD8+ T cells sorted from blood, obtained in a trial of the OX40 agonist ivuxolimab. The receptors stem from an adult with an advanced solid tumor such as melanoma, head and neck, liver or kidney cancer. Each CDR3 is given with its conserved first and last residue. D genes are given only for firm matches. Rows may omit the clone size; those that give it use once, few, many or a size class.

>TRBJ1-4|few|TRBD1|TRBV27
CASSATGYGEKLFF
TGTGCCAGCAGCGCGACAGGGTACGGGGAAAAACTGTTTTTT
>TRBJ1-5|-|-|TRBV27
CASRTTGSAQPQHF
TGTGCCAGCAGAACGACAGGATCGGCTCAGCCCCAGCATTTT
>TRBJ2-1|few|-|TRBV7-9
CASSLVSNEQFF
TGTGCCAGCAGCTTAGTAAGTAATGAGCAGTTCTTC
>TRBJ2-7|once|TRBD1|TRBV18
CASSPGTGLEQYF
TGTGCCAGCTCACCAGGGACAGGTCTCGAGCAGTACTTC
>TRBJ2-2|once|-|TRBV5-4
CASSSAVGPTGELFF
TGTGCCAGCAGCTCGGCCGTGGGCCCCACCGGGGAGCTGTTTTTT
>TRBJ2-5|-|-|TRBV18
CASSPNLSGGETQYF
TGTGCCAGCTCACCTAATCTTTCCGGGGGAGAGACCCAGTACTTC
>TRBJ2-7|once|TRBD2|TRBV6-5
CASRTPAAGDYEQYF
TGTGCCAGCAGAACCCCCGCCGCGGGGGACTACGAGCAGTACTTC
>TRBJ2-5|-|TRBD1|TRBV5-8
CASSTRQGRRNYQETQYF
TGTGCCAGCAGCACGCGACAGGGCAGGAGAAACTACCAAGAGACCCAGTACTTC
>TRBJ2-1|-|-|TRBV7-2
CASSEGPWNEQFF
TGTGCCAGCAGCGAGGGACCTTGGAATGAGCAGTTCTTC
>TRBJ2-3|-|-|TRBV5-4
CASSFDGQVTDTQYF
TGTGCCAGCAGCTTCGACGGTCAGGTCACAGATACGCAGTATTTT
>TRBJ2-3|-|-|TRBV5-6
CASSPGYNKEIGQYF
TGTGCCAGCAGCCCGGGATACAATAAAGAGATCGGTCAGTATTTT
>TRBJ2-2|-|-|TRBV11-3
CASSKNTGELFF
TGTGCCAGCAGCAAGAACACCGGGGAGCTGTTTTTT
>TRBJ2-3|-|TRBD2|TRBV11-3
CASSSTSGFRTDTQYF
TGTGCCAGCAGCTCGACTAGCGGATTCCGCACAGATACGCAGTATTTT
>TRBJ2-2|-|-|TRBV6-1
CASSGWSLNTGELFF
TGTGCCAGCAGTGGATGGTCCCTAAACACCGGGGAGCTGTTTTTT
>TRBJ2-5|-|TRBD2|TRBV27
CASSFRGVETQYF
TGTGCCAGCAGTTTCCGGGGGGTGGAGACCCAGTACTTC
>TRBJ2-7|-|-|TRBV9
CASSGDADEQYF
TGTGCCAGCAGCGGAGATGCGGACGAGCAGTACTTC
>TRBJ2-7|-|TRBD1|TRBV29-1
CSAGGQGTYEQYF
TGCAGCGCTGGGGGACAGGGGACCTACGAGCAGTACTTC
>TRBJ2-1|-|TRBD2|TRBV29-1
CSAGTSGSHSYNEQFF
TGCAGCGCTGGGACTAGCGGGAGCCACTCCTACAATGAGCAGTTCTTC
>TRBJ2-3|-|TRBD1|TRBV19
CASRQGQGHADTQYF
TGTGCCAGTAGGCAGGGACAGGGTCATGCAGATACGCAGTATTTT
>TRBJ2-3|-|TRBD1|TRBV4-2
CASSQPGTGSDTQYF
TGTGCCAGCAGCCAACCCGGGACAGGGTCTGATACGCAGTATTTT
>TRBJ1-1|-|-|TRBV27
CASSSGQRMNTEAFF
TGTGCCAGCAGTTCAGGTCAGAGGATGAACACTGAAGCTTTCTTT
>TRBJ1-4|-|TRBD1|TRBV5-1
CASSLGTGLGEKLFF
TGCGCCAGCAGCCTTGGGACAGGGCTGGGAGAAAAACTGTTTTTT
>TRBJ2-7|-|-|TRBV7-9
CASSLGPSYEQYF
TGTGCCAGCAGCTTGGGGCCCTCCTACGAGCAGTACTTC
>TRBJ2-2|few|TRBD2|TRBV25-1
CASSKGLAVTGELFF
TGTGCCAGCAGTAAGGGACTAGCGGTCACCGGGGAGCTGTTTTTT
>TRBJ2-7|-|-|TRBV4-2
CASSPRGRGTYEQYF
TGTGCCAGCAGCCCCCGGGGCAGGGGAACCTACGAGCAGTACTTC
>TRBJ1-5|-|TRBD1|TRBV28
CASSAVRRGYQPQHF
TGTGCCAGCAGTGCCGTCCGCAGGGGGTATCAGCCCCAGCATTTT
>TRBJ2-1|-|-|TRBV9
CASSVAGASYNEQFF
TGTGCCAGCAGCGTGGCAGGAGCTAGCTACAATGAGCAGTTCTTC
>TRBJ2-7|-|TRBD2|TRBV11-1
CASSLGGTSPYEQYF
TGTGCCAGCAGCTTAGGCGGGACTAGCCCTTACGAGCAGTACTTC
>TRBJ2-1|-|-|TRBV6-1
CASSENTGLSYNEQFF
TGTGCCAGCAGTGAGAATACAGGGCTCTCCTACAATGAGCAGTTCTTC
>TRBJ1-1|-|-|TRBV19
CASSVKYTEAFF
TGTGCCAGTAGTGTTAAGTACACTGAAGCTTTCTTT
>TRBJ2-2|-|TRBD2|TRBV11-2
CASSLAGGRANTGELFF
TGTGCCAGCAGCTTAGCGGGCGGGAGAGCGAACACCGGGGAGCTGTTTTTT
>TRBJ2-1|-|-|TRBV4-3
CASSQDSSAVEQFF
TGCGCCAGCAGCCAAGATTCCTCGGCCGTAGAGCAGTTCTTC
>TRBJ2-2|-|TRBD2|TRBV28
CASNPPPKGTSVGTGELFF
TGTGCCAGCAACCCCCCCCCAAAAGGGACTAGCGTCGGCACCGGGGAGCTGTTTTTT
>TRBJ1-2|-|-|TRBV25-1
CASSARNYGYTF
TGTGCCAGCAGTGCCAGGAACTATGGCTACACCTTC
>TRBJ2-1|few|-|TRBV11-1
CASSYYSSFPEQFF
TGTGCCAGCAGCTATTATAGCAGCTTCCCTGAGCAGTTCTTC
>TRBJ2-2|-|-|TRBV5-4
CASSFIAGITGELFF
TGTGCCAGCAGCTTCATTGCGGGAATCACCGGGGAGCTGTTTTTT
>TRBJ2-7|-|-|TRBV7-2
CASSPISGNHLSYEQYF
TGTGCCAGCAGCCCTATTAGCGGAAACCACCTCTCCTACGAGCAGTACTTC
>TRBJ1-1|once|TRBD1|TRBV5-1
CASSPGTGRGTEAFF
TGCGCCAGCAGCCCCGGGACAGGCCGGGGCACTGAAGCTTTCTTT
>TRBJ2-3|once|-|TRBV7-2
CASSLNSPPRDTQYF
TGTGCCAGCAGCTTAAATAGCCCTCCGAGGGATACGCAGTATTTT
>TRBJ1-1|-|-|TRBV18
CASSLQTNTEAFF
TGTGCCAGCTCACTGCAGACGAACACTGAAGCTTTCTTT
>TRBJ2-1|-|TRBD2|TRBV5-4
CASSLAGRLPGLGDYNEQFF
TGTGCCAGCAGCTTGGCCGGGAGATTACCGGGACTAGGGGATTACAATGAGCAGTTCTTC
>TRBJ2-7|-|-|TRBV6-5
CASSGSYEQYF
TGTGCCAGCAGCGGGAGTTACGAGCAGTACTTC
>TRBJ2-7|-|-|TRBV5-1
CASSLGTRVIYEQYF
TGCGCCAGCAGCTTGGGAACCCGGGTAATCTACGAGCAGTACTTC
>TRBJ2-1|-|TRBD1|TRBV11-3
CASSPQTGSYEQFF
TGTGCCAGCAGCCCCCAGACAGGGTCCTATGAGCAGTTCTTC